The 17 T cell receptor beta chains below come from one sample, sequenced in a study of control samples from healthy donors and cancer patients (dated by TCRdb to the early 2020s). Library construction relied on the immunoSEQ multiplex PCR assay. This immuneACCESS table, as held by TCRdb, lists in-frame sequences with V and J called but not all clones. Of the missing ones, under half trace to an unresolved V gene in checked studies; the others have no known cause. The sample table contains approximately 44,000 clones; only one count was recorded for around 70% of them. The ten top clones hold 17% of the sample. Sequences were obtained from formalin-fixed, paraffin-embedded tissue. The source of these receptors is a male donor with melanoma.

This chain's CDR3 is CASSSGTGRNEQFF. In DNA, the CDR3 is TGTGCCAGCTCGTCCGGGACAGGGAGAAATGAGCAGTTCTTC. The J gene is TRBJ2-1, the V gene TRBV18; 9 positions match TRBD1. The germline gives CDR1 KGHSH, CDR2 LQKENI. The CDR3 consists of 14 residues. Germline trimming cut 6 bases from V and 7 bases from J; bases unmatched to any gene: 7.

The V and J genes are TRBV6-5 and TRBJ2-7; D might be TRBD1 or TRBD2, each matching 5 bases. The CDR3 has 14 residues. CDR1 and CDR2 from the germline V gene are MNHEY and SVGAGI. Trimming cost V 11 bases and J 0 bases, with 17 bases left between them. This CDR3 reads CASWSPGPSYEQYF. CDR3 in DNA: TGTGCCTCCTGGTCTCCGGGACCCTCCTACGAGCAGTACTTC.

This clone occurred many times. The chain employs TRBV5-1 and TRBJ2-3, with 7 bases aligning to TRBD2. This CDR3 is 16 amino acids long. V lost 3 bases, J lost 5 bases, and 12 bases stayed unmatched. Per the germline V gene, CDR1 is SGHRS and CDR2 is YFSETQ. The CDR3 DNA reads TGCGCCAGCAGCTCGCCTAAAAATCCTAGCGGAGATACGCAGTATTTT. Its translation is CASSSPKNPSGDTQYF.

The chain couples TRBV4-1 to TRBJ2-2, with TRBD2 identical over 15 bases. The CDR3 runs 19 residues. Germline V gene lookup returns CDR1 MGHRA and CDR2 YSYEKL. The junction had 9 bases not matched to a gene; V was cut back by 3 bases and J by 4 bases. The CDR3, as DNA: TGCGCCAGCAGCCACCTAGCCGAGGGACTAGCGGGAGGCACCGGGGAGCTGTTTTTT. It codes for CASSHLAEGLAGGTGELFF.

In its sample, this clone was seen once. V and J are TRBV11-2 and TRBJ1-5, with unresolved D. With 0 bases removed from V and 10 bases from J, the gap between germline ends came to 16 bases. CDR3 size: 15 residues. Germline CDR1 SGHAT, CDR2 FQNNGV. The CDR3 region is CASSLDPSGPTPQHF. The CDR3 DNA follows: TGTGCCAGCAGCTTAGACCCCTCGGGTCCAACCCCCCAGCATTTT. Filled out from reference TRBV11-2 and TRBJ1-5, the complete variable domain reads EAGVAQSPRYKIIEKRQSVAFWCNPISGHATLYWYQQILGQGPKLLIQFQNNGVVDDSQLPKDRFSAERLKGVDSTLKIQPAKLEDSAVYLCASSLDPSGPTPQHFGDGTRLSIL.

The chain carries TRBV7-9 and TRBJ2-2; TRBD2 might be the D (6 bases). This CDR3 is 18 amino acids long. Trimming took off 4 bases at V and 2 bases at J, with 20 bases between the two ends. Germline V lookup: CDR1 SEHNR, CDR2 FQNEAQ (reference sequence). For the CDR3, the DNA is TGTGCCAGCAGCTACCCTTCGACGGGGGATTCCAACACCGGGGAGCTGTTTTTT. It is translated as CASSYPSTGDSNTGELFF.

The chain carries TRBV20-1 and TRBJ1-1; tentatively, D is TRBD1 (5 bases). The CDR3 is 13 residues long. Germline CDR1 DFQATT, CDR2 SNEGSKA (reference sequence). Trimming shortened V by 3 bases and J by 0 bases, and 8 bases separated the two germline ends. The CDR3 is CSASQGVNTEAFF. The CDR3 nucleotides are TGCAGTGCTAGTCAGGGCGTGAACACTGAAGCTTTCTTT.

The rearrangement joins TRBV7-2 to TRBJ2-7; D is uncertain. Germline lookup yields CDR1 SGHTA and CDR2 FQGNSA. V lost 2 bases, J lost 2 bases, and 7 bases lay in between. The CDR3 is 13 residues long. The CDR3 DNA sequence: TGTGCCAGCAGCTTACATGGTGCCTACGAGCAGTACTTC. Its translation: CASSLHGAYEQYF.

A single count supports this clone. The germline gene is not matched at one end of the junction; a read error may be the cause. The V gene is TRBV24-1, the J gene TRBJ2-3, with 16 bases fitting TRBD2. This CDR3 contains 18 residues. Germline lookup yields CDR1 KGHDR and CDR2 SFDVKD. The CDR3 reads CATSDSGTSGRVTDTQYF. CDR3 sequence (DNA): TGTGCCACCAGCGATTCCGGGACTAGCGGGAGGGTAACAGATACGCAGTATTTT.

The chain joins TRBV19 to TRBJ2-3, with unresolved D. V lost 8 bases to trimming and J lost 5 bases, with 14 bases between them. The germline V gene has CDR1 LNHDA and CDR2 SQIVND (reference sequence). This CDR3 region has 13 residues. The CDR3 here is CASSTPFRDTQYF. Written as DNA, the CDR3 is TGTGCCAGTTCTACACCATTCCGAGATACGCAGTATTTT.

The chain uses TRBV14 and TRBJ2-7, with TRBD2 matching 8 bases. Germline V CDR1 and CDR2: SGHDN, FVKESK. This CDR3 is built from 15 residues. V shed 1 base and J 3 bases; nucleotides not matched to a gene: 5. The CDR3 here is CASSQGVAGIYEQYF. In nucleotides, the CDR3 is TGTGCCAGCAGCCAAGGGGTAGCGGGAATCTACGAGCAGTACTTC. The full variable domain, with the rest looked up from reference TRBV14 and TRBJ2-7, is EAGVTQFPSHSVIEKGQTVTLRCDPISGHDNLYWYRRVMGKEIKFLLHFVKESKQDESGMPNNRFLAERTGGTYSTLKVQPAELEDSGVYFCASSQGVAGIYEQYFGPGTRLTVT.

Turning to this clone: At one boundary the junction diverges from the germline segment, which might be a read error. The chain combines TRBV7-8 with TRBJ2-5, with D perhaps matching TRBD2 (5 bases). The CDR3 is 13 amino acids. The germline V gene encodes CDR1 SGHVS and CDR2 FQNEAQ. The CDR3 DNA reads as TGTGTCAGCAGCGGCGAATCACAAGAGACCCAGTACTTC. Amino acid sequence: CVSSGESQETQYF.

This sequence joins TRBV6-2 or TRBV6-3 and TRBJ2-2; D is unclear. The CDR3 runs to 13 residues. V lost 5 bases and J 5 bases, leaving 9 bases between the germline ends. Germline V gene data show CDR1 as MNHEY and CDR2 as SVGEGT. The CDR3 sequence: CASSIDWTGELFF. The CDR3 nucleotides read TGTGCCAGCAGTATCGACTGGACCGGGGAGCTGTTTTTT.

In nucleotides, the CDR3 is TGTGCCAGCAGTTACCAAGGACAGGGAAACTATGGCTACACCTTC. It encodes CASSYQGQGNYGYTF. V usage is TRBV6-5 and J usage is TRBJ1-2; 8 nucleotides line up with TRBD1. The CDR3 length is 15 residues. V was pared by 2 bases and J by 2 bases, with 4 bases of the junction left unmatched. CDR1 MNHEY and CDR2 SVGAGI come from the germline V gene.

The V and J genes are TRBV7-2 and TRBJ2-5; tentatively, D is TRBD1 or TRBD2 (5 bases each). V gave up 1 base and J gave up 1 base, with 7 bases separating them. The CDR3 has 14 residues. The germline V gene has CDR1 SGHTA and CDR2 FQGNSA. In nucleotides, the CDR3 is TGTGCCAGCAGCTTAGGGGGGTTCCAAGAGACCCAGTACTTC. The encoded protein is CASSLGGFQETQYF.

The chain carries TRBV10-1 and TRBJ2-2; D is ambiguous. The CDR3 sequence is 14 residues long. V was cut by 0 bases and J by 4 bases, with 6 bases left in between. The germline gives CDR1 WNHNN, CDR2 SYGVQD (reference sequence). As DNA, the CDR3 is TGCGCCAGCAGTGAGTCATGGACCACCGGGGAGCTGTTTTTT. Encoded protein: CASSESWTTGELFF.

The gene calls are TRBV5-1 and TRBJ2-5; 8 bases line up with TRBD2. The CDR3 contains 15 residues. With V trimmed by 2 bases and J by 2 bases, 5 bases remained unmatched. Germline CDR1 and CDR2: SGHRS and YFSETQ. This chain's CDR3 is CASSFLAGTQETQYF. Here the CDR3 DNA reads TGCGCCAGCAGCTTTTTAGCGGGGACTCAAGAGACCCAGTACTTC.